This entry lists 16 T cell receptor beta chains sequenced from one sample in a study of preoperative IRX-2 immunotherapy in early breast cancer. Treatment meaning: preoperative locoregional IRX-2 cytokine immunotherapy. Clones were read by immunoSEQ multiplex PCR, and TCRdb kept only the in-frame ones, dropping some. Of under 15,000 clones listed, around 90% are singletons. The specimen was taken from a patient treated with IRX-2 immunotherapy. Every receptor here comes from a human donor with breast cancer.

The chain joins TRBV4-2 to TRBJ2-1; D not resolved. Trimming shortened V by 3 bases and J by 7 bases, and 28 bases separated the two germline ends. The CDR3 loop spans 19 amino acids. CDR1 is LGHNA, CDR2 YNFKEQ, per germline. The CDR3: CASSQEHDIFQSRWNEQFF. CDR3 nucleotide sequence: TGTGCCAGCAGCCAGGAGCACGACATTTTTCAAAGTCGGTGGAATGAGCAGTTCTTC.

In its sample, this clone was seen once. In nucleotides, the CDR3 is TGTGCCAGCAGCGTTGGACAGGGAAGGAACACCGGGGAGCTGTTTTTT. Translated: CASSVGQGRNTGELFF. The rearrangement uses TRBV5-4 and TRBJ2-2, with TRBD1 matching over 8 bases. CDR3 length: 16 residues. Trimming removed 4 bases from V and 1 base from J; junction bases left unmatched: 6. The germline CDR1 and CDR2 sequences are SGHNT and YYREEE (reference sequence).

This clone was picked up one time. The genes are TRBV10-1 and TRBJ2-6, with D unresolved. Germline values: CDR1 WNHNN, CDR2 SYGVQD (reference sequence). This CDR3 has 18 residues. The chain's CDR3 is CPAVLSKDAQSRANVLTF. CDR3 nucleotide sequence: TGCCCAGCAGTGCTTAGCAAAGACGCACAAAGTCGGGCCAACGTCCTGACTTTC.

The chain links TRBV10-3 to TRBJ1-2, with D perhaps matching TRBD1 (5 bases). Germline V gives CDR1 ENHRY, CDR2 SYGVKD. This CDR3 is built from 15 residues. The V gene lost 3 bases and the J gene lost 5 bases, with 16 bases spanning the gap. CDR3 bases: TGTGCCATCAGTGATATGTCCCGGGACCTTTATGGCTACACCTTC. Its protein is CAISDMSRDLYGYTF.

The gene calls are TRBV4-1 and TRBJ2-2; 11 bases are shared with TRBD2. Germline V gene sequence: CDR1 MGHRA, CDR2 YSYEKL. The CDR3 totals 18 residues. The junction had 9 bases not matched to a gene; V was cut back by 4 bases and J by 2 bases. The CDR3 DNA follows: TGCGCCAGCAGCCGCCAACTAGCGGGGGCCGATAACACCGGGGAGCTGTTTTTT. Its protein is CASSRQLAGADNTGELFF.

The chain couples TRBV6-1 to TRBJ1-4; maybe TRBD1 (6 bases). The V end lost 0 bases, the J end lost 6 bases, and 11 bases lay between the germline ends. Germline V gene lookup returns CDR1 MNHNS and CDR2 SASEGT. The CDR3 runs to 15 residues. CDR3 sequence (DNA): TGTGCCAGCAGTGAAGCGCCCAGGGGCGATGAAAAACTGTTTTTT. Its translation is CASSEAPRGDEKLFF.

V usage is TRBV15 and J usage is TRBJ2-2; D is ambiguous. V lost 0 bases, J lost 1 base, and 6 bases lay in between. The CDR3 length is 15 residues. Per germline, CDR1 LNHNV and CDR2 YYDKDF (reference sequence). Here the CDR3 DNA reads TGTGCCACCAGCAGAGATCAGCGGAACACCGGGGAGCTGTTTTTT. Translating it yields CATSRDQRNTGELFF.

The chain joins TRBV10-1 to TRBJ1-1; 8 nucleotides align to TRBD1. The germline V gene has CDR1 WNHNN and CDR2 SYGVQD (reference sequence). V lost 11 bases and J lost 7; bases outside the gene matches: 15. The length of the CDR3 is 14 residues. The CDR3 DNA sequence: TGCGCCGTCTCCTCGGGACAGGCCTCGGGTGAAGCTTTCTTT. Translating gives CAVSSGQASGEAFF.

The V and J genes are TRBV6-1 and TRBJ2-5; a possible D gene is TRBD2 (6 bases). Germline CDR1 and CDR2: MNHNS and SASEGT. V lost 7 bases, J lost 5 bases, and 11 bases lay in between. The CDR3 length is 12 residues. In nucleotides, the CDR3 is TGTGCCAGCAACGCTGGGGGGGAGACCCAGTACTTC. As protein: CASNAGGETQYF.

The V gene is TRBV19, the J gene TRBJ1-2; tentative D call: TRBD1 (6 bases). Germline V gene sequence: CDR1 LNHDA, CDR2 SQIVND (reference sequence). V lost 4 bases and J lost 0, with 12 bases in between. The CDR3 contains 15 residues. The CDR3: CASSRRTVANYGYTF. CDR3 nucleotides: TGTGCCAGTAGTAGGAGGACAGTTGCTAACTATGGCTACACCTTC.

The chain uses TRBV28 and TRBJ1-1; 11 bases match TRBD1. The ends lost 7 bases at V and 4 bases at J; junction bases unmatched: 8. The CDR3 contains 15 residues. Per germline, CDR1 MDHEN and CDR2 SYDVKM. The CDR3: CASKWGGTGGTEAFF. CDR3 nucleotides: TGTGCCAGCAAATGGGGCGGGACAGGGGGCACTGAAGCTTTCTTT.

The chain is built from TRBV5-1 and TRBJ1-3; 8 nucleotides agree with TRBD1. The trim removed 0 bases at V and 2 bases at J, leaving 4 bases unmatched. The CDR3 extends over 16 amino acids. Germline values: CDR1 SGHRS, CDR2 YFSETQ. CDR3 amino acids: CASSLEDRDAGNTIYF. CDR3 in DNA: TGCGCCAGCAGCTTGGAGGACAGGGACGCTGGAAACACCATATATTTT.

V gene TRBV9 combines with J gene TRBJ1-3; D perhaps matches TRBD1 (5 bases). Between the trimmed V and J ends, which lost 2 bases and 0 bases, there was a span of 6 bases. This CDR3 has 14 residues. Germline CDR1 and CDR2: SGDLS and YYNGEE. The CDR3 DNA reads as TGTGCCAGCAGCGTTCAGGGCTCTGGAAACACCATATATTTT. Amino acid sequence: CASSVQGSGNTIYF.

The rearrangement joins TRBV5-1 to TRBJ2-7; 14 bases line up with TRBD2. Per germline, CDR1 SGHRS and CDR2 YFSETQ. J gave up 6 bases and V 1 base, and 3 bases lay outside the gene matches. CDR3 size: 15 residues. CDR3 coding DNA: TGCGCCAGCAGCTTGTTGGGACTAGCGGGGGCCGAGCAGTACTTC. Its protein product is CASSLLGLAGAEQYF.

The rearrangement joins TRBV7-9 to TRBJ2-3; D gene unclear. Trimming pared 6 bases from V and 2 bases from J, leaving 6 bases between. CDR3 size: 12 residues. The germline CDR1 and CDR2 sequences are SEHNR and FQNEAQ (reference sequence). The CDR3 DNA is TGTGCCAGCAGGGACCCCACAGATACGCAGTATTTT. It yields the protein CASRDPTDTQYF. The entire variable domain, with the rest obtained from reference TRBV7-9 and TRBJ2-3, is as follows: DTGVSQNPRHKITKRGQNVTFRCDPISEHNRLYWYRQTLGQGPEFLTYFQNEAQLEKSRLLSDRFSAERPKGSFSTLEIQRTEQGDSAMYLCASRDPTDTQYFGPGTRLTVL.

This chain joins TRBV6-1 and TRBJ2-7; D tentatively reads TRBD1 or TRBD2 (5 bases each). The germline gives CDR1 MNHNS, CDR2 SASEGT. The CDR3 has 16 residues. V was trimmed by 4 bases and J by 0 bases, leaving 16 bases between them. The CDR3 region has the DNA TGTGCCAGCAGTGTACACCTCCGGGACCGCTCCTACGAGCAGTACGTC. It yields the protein CASSVHLRDRSYEQYV.